The 25 T cell receptor beta chains in this list originate from one sample, sequenced in a study of vaccination and CD4 T cells after COVID-19 (dated by TCRdb to 2021 to 2024). Sample treatment or condition, as interpreted from the label and publication: roughly 10-day PBMC culture with coronavirus spike peptide pools or control peptides (ViraFEST assay). Library preparation was by PCR. The reads were generated on an Illumina iSeq 100. DNA from cultured CD4+ T cells was subjected to TCR sequencing with the Oncomine TCR Beta short-read assay at the Johns Hopkins FTIC core. The public sequencing data were trimmed at Q25 with fastp and processed into clonotypes with MiXCR by TCRdb, which kept only in-frame beta chains. Each entry is one CDR3 protein sequence, shown with its most common DNA and genes. The sample table records over 3,500 distinct CDR3 sequences; approximately 21% of these occur just once. 21% of the sample rests with the top ten.

These receptors' targets are unknown. Sequenced sample: CD4+ T cells from blood, cultured in vitro. All receptors derive from a human donor who had recovered from COVID-19.

The gene calls are TRBV30 and TRBJ2-3, with 11 bases that match TRBD2. Unmatched junction bases numbered 3, after V lost 4 bases and J lost 6 bases. The germline V gene has CDR1 GTSNPN and CDR2 SVGIG (reference sequence). This CDR3 comprises 13 residues. This CDR3 reads CAWTSGGRDTQYF. The CDR3 coding sequence is TGTGCCTGGACTAGCGGGGGGAGGGATACGCAGTATTTT.

This chain joins TRBV7-8 and TRBJ2-7; D not resolved. CDR1 and CDR2 (germline): SGHVS, FQNEAQ. The V gene lost 6 bases and the J gene lost 6 bases, with 12 bases spanning the gap. CDR3 length equals 12 residues. The CDR3 coding sequence is TGTGCCAGCAGTACCTCGGTTGGCGAGCAGTACTTC. It is translated as CASSTSVGEQYF.

This clonotype rates as medium-sized. This sequence joins TRBV7-2 and TRBJ1-2; D gene ambiguous. This CDR3 comprises 14 residues. The V and J ends lost 5 bases and 5 bases respectively, with 15 bases between them. The V gene's germline CDR1 is SGHTA and CDR2 FQGNSA. The CDR3 region is CASSPTTVKYGYTF. The DNA for the CDR3 is TGTGCCAGCAGCCCCACTACGGTGAAATATGGCTACACCTTC.

As for this clonotype: Just one base apart from a much larger clone, this may be a read error. The J gene is TRBJ1-3, the V gene TRBV24-1; weak D call: TRBD1 (5 bases). The length of the CDR3 is 14 residues. Germline CDR1 KGHDR, CDR2 SFDVKD. The ends were cut back, 12 bases at V and 8 bases at J, with 22 bases in the middle. The CDR3, as DNA: TGTGCCGCTCCCCCCGGGGACGGCAGAGACACCATATATTTT. Its translation: CAAPPGDGRDTIYF.

The CDR3 is CASSLSLAGGPYQETQYF. Here the CDR3 DNA reads TGTGCCAGCAGTTTGTCGCTAGCGGGGGGCCCGTACCAAGAGACCCAGTACTTC. The rearrangement joins TRBV27 to TRBJ2-5, with 11 bases fitting TRBD2. V shed 3 bases, J shed 0 bases, and the junction held 9 bases outside the gene matches. This CDR3 contains 18 residues. Germline V gene sequence: CDR1 MNHEY, CDR2 SMNVEV (reference sequence).

The V and J genes are TRBV11-2 and TRBJ2-3; 7 nucleotides line up with TRBD2. The V gene end was trimmed by 4 bases and the J gene end by 2 bases; junction bases not matched to a gene: 6. CDR3 length: 15 residues. The germline V gene encodes CDR1 SGHAT and CDR2 FQNNGV. CDR3 bases: TGTGCCAGCAGCTCTCGAAGCGGGGACACAGATACGCAGTATTTT. Encoded protein: CASSSRSGDTDTQYF.

This clonotype is medium-sized (0.01 to 0.1%) within its sample. The chain is built from TRBV2 and TRBJ2-1; no clear D gene. The CDR3 has 13 residues. Germline V gives CDR1 SNHLY, CDR2 FYNNEI. V was shortened by 7 bases and J by 3 bases, with 10 bases between the two germline ends. The CDR3 spells CASKNRIYNEQFF. The CDR3 region has the DNA TGTGCCAGCAAAAACCGAATCTACAATGAGCAGTTCTTC.

This sequence joins TRBV4-1 and TRBJ2-6, with D unclear. The V and J ends lost 1 base and 0 bases respectively, with 10 bases between them. The germline CDR1 and CDR2 sequences are MGHRA and YSYEKL. The length of the CDR3 is 17 residues. The CDR3 here is CASSQVYRSSGANVLTF. The CDR3 DNA reads TGCGCCAGCAGCCAAGTGTACCGTAGCTCTGGGGCCAACGTCCTGACTTTC.

The rearrangement links TRBV4-2 to TRBJ2-7; tentative D call: TRBD2 (5 bases). CDR1 and CDR2 from the germline V gene are LGHNA and YNFKEQ. CDR3 length: 14 residues. V dropped 2 bases and J dropped 1 base, with 9 bases sitting between them. The CDR3 sequence: CASSQNGNSYEQYF. As DNA, the CDR3 is TGTGCCAGCAGCCAAAACGGGAATTCCTACGAGCAGTACTTC.

The chain couples TRBV14 to TRBJ1-1; D gene unclear. CDR3 size: 12 residues. Looked up from germline, CDR1 is SGHDN and CDR2 is FVKESK. Trimming removed 1 base from V and 3 bases from J, with 3 bases in between. CDR3 sequence: CASSQGYTEAFF. The CDR3 bases are TGTGCCAGCAGCCAAGGATACACTGAAGCTTTCTTT.

The V and J genes are TRBV2 and TRBJ2-5; either TRBD1 or TRBD2 may supply D (5 bases each). The V end was cut by 6 bases, the J end by 1 base, with 15 bases between. There are 15 residues in the CDR3. CDR1 and CDR2 (germline): SNHLY, FYNNEI. The CDR3 DNA follows: TGTGCCAGCAGGACCCTTAGAGGGACCCAAGAGACCCAGTACTTC. Its protein product is CASRTLRGTQETQYF.

The V gene is TRBV30, the J gene TRBJ2-1; D not resolved. Per the germline V gene, CDR1 is GTSNPN and CDR2 is SVGIG (reference sequence). The CDR3 is 11 residues long. V was clipped by 3 bases and J by 4 bases, with 4 bases between them. The DNA for the CDR3 is TGTGCCTGGAGAGGGTACAATGAGCAGTTCTTC. This sequence encodes CAWRGYNEQFF.

This clonotype was seen more than once but under ten times. This chain's CDR3 is CASSVVGTGGVEAFF. CDR3 in DNA: TGTGCCAGCAGCGTAGTAGGGACAGGGGGCGTTGAGGCTTTCTTT. The chain carries TRBV9 and TRBJ1-1, with 12 bases identical to TRBD1. Trimming cost V 0 bases and J 11 bases; bases outside gene matches: 8. Germline CDR1 reads SGDLS; CDR2 reads YYNGEE. The CDR3 has 15 amino acids.

This clonotype was detected only once. This chain uses TRBV9 with TRBJ1-6; 8 bases match TRBD1. J lost 9 bases, V lost 0 bases, and 8 bases had no gene match. CDR3 length equals 16 residues. Germline V CDR1 and CDR2: SGDLS, YYNGEE. The CDR3 DNA reads TGTGCCAGCAGCGTAGGCTCAGGGGGCACGGTTTCACCCCTCCACTTT. Translation: CASSVGSGGTVSPLHF.

The V call is TRBV5-5, the J call TRBJ2-3, with D unresolved. The germline V and J ends were trimmed by 2 bases and 9 bases, with 16 bases remaining between them. Germline V gives CDR1 SGHKS, CDR2 YYEKEE (reference sequence). CDR3 length: 14 residues. CDR3 in amino acids: CASSFDWTDRTQYF. CDR3 nucleotide sequence: TGTGCCAGCAGCTTCGACTGGACCGATCGGACGCAGTATTTT.

This clonotype is classed as medium-sized (0.01 to 0.1%). The gene calls are TRBV20-1 and TRBJ1-3, with D unresolved. V lost 0 bases to trimming and J lost 4 bases, with 4 bases between them. The CDR3 is 12 amino acids. Per the germline V gene, CDR1 is DFQATT and CDR2 is SNEGSKA (reference sequence). CDR3 region: CSAREGGNTIYF. DNA for the CDR3: TGCAGTGCTAGAGAGGGGGGAAACACCATATATTTT.

The rearrangement uses TRBV20-1 and TRBJ2-7; 15 bases map to TRBD2. The trim removed 6 bases at V and 2 bases at J, leaving 14 bases unmatched. Per germline, CDR1 DFQATT and CDR2 SNEGSKA (reference sequence). This CDR3 spans 18 amino acids. The CDR3 DNA sequence: TGCAGTGCCACAAGTCCCGGGACTAGCGGGGGGCCTACCTACGAGCAGTACTTC. It yields the protein CSATSPGTSGGPTYEQYF.

The chain links TRBV9 to TRBJ2-6, with D unclear. CDR1 is SGDLS and CDR2 is YYNGEE in the germline V gene. Between the trimmed V and J ends, which lost 4 bases and 0 bases, there was a span of 11 bases. The CDR3 consists of 16 residues. The CDR3 region has the DNA TGTGCCAGCAGCCTAGGCGAGAGCTCTGGGGCCAACGTCCTGACTTTC. Translated: CASSLGESSGANVLTF.

This clonotype was seen a handful of times. The chain links TRBV6-5 to TRBJ1-2, with D unclear. Trimming removed 0 bases at V and 7 bases at J, with 15 bases between. CDR3 length: 15 amino acids. Germline CDR1 is MNHEY and CDR2 is SVGAGI. CDR3 nucleotides: TGTGCCAGCAGTTACTCTCCCGAGCAGGCCTCTGGCTACACCTTC. Residues: CASSYSPEQASGYTF.

The chain uses TRBV6-1 and TRBJ1-3; no clear D gene. CDR1 is MNHNS and CDR2 is SASEGT in the germline V gene. With 6 bases removed from V and 7 bases from J, the gap between germline ends came to 16 bases. There are 14 residues in the CDR3. The CDR3 DNA is TGTGCCAGCAGCGGCTCTGCTCTGGTGAACACCATATATTTT. It encodes CASSGSALVNTIYF.

The chain employs TRBV6-5 and TRBJ1-2; 8 nucleotides match TRBD1. The V and J ends lost 2 bases and 8 bases, in that order; junction bases with no gene match: 7. The length of the CDR3 is 14 residues. The germline V gene has CDR1 MNHEY and CDR2 SVGAGI. CDR3 loop: CASSYMEQGVGYTF. The CDR3 coding sequence is TGTGCCAGCAGTTACATGGAACAGGGGGTGGGCTACACCTTC.

The V and J genes are TRBV24-1 and TRBJ1-3, with TRBD1 identical over 8 bases. V lost 7 bases and J lost 0; bases outside the gene matches: 7. Germline CDR1 reads KGHDR; CDR2 reads SFDVKD. The CDR3 has 16 residues. The CDR3 nucleotides are TGTGCCACCAGCGGGGGGGACAGGAGCTCTGGAAACACCATATATTTT. Translating it yields CATSGGDRSSGNTIYF.

The chain joins TRBV21-1 to TRBJ2-3. TRBV21-1 is given as a pseudogene. The CDR3 is 13 amino acids. The CDR3 nucleotides are TGTGCCAGCAGCAAACGGGGTACAGATACGCAGTATTTT. This gives the protein CASSKRGTDTQYF.

By sample share, this clonotype is medium-sized. The CDR3 region is CSARDLQGRDYGYTF. The DNA of the CDR3 is TGCAGTGCTAGAGATTTACAGGGCAGGGACTATGGCTACACCTTC. The V call is TRBV20-1, the J call TRBJ1-2, with D possibly matching TRBD1 (6 bases). The germline CDR1 and CDR2 sequences are DFQATT and SNEGSKA (reference sequence). This CDR3 contains 15 residues. V was pared by 0 bases and J by 3 bases, with 14 bases between.

By share of the sample, this clonotype is large (0.1 to 1%). The rearrangement joins TRBV2 to TRBJ1-1, with 9 bases matching TRBD1. Per germline, CDR1 SNHLY and CDR2 FYNNEI. The junction had 5 bases not matched to a gene; V was cut back by 8 bases and J by 4 bases. This CDR3 region has 13 residues. CDR3 in DNA: TGTGCCAGCGGGAAGACAGGGGGCACTGAAGCTTTCTTT. It is translated as CASGKTGGTEAFF.